Listed below are T cell receptor beta chains from one sample, sequenced in a study of cytomegalovirus exposure and HLA in healthy donors. Only in-frame clones appear in the TCRdb table, and some are missing; sequencing was by immunoSEQ multiplex PCR. The table shows 140,000 or so clones, with around 70% occurring only once. Material: PBMCs. Receptors were obtained from a man aged 40-55 years in good health and CMV-seronegative. CDR3s include the opening cysteine and the closing phenylalanine or tryptophan. A D gene is named only where the DNA matches it firmly. Some rows have no size entry. The others give once, few or many, or a class for an expanded clone.

v_gene	d_gene	j_gene	abundance	CDR3nt	CDR3aa
TRBV9	NA	TRBJ2-7	NA	TGTGCCAGCAGCGGGGGCGATGGCTCCTACGAGCAGTACTTC	CASSGGDGSYEQYF
TRBV5-4	TRBD1	TRBJ1-2	NA	TGTGCCAGCAGCTTGCGCACGGGGGGACAGGGGCTGGTGTATGGCTACACCTTC	CASSLRTGGQGLVYGYTF
TRBV12-5	NA	TRBJ2-3	NA	TGTGCTAGTGGTCCGAGCAGGGGCACAGATACGCAGTATTTT	CASGPSRGTDTQYF
TRBV4-1	TRBD1	TRBJ1-5	few	TGCGCCAGCAGCGTGGACAGGGGACAGCCCCAGAATTTT	CASSVDRGQPQNF
TRBV10-3	TRBD2	TRBJ2-7	few	TGTGCCATCAGTGAGGGTTACGATGCAGCGGGAGGTTCCTACGAGCAGTACTTC	CAISEGYDAAGGSYEQYF
TRBV5-5	NA	TRBJ2-7	NA	TGTGCCAGCAGCTTGTCCGTATGGGCATCCTACGAGCAGTACTTC	CASSLSVWASYEQYF
TRBV5-4	NA	TRBJ2-2	NA	TGTGCCAGCAGCCCGGGAGTCACCGGGGAGCTGTTTTTT	CASSPGVTGELFF
TRBV5-1	NA	TRBJ1-1	NA	TGCGCCGGCAGCTTGGGATACGGGTCGCATCATTTGAACACTGAAGCTTTCTTT	CAGSLGYGSHHLNTEAFF
TRBV2	NA	TRBJ1-1	NA	TGTGCCGGCGGACAGACGAACACTGAAGCTTTCTTT	CAGGQTNTEAFF
TRBV4-2	NA	TRBJ1-2	NA	TGTGCCAGCAGCCAAGAAATAGAATATAACTATGGCTACACCTTC	CASSQEIEYNYGYTF
TRBV28	NA	TRBJ1-2	NA	TGTGCCAGCAGTACAACCAGGGTACATGGCTACACCTTC	CASSTTRVHGYTF
TRBV12-5	NA	TRBJ2-7	NA	TGTGCTCGCCCCCTTCCCTCGGTTTGCGGGGACGGCACTGCCCCTAGCAAGGGCGAGCAGTACTTC	CARPLPSVCGDGTAPSKGEQYF
TRBV7-9	NA	TRBJ1-1	NA	TGTGCCAGCAGCCCGGAACTCCGACAGAGAGAAGCTTTCTTT	CASSPELRQREAFF
TRBV28	NA	TRBJ1-5	once	TGTGCCACCGAAATCCCATCGGGGAGTAATCAGCCCCAGCATTTT	CATEIPSGSNQPQHF
TRBV7-2	NA	TRBJ2-3	NA	TGTGCCAGCAGCGCAGGAAATTCAGCAGATACGCAGTATTTT	CASSAGNSADTQYF
TRBV28	TRBD1	TRBJ2-3	few	TGTGCCAGCAGTTTCAACAGGGGGCCTAGTTCCCATAAGACAGATACGCAGTATTTT	CASSFNRGPSSHKTDTQYF
TRBV6-5	TRBD1	TRBJ1-1	NA	TGTGCCAGCAGTTCGAACCCAGGGGGCGGGTACACTGAAGCTTTCTTT	CASSSNPGGGYTEAFF
TRBV6-1	TRBD2	TRBJ2-2	NA	TGTGCCAGCAGTGAAGCTCCCAGCGGGGTGAACACCGGGGAGCTGTTTTTT	CASSEAPSGVNTGELFF
TRBV5-5	TRBD1	TRBJ2-4	NA	TGTGCCAGCAGGGACAGGGCGAACATTCAGTACTTC	CASRDRANIQYF
TRBV28	TRBD1	TRBJ2-1	few	TGTGCCAGCAGTTTCGGACAGGGGGGGAGGGATGAGCAGTTCTTC	CASSFGQGGRDEQFF
TRBV7-2	TRBD1	TRBJ1-1	NA	TGTGCCAGCAGCTTAGCGCCCCTAGCAGGGGGCTTCACTGAAGCTTTCTTT	CASSLAPLAGGFTEAFF
TRBV11-3	TRBD1	TRBJ2-7	NA	TGTGCCAGCAGCTTAGGGCAGGGGGCGCGGGAGCAGTACTTC	CASSLGQGAREQYF
TRBV7-6	NA	TRBJ1-5	NA	TGTGCCAGCAGTTTATCCGGTAATAGCAATCAGCCCCAGAATTTT	CASSLSGNSNQPQNF
TRBV2	NA	TRBJ2-7	NA	TGTGCCAGCAGTTCTACTTACGAGCAGTACTTC	CASSSTYEQYF
TRBV5-6	TRBD1	TRBJ1-1	NA	TGTGCCAGCAGCCTCGGACAGGGGGGGACTGAAGCTTTCTTT	CASSLGQGGTEAFF
TRBV6-6	TRBD1	TRBJ2-1	NA	TGTGCCAGCAGTTACTCGAGAGACAGGGGCCGCAATGAGCAGTTCTTC	CASSYSRDRGRNEQFF
TRBV29-1	TRBD1	TRBJ2-5	NA	TGCAGCGTTGAGGACAGGGGCCACGCGGGGACCCAGTACTTC	CSVEDRGHAGTQYF
TRBV5-6	NA	TRBJ2-2	NA	TGTGCCAGCAGCTTGGTTGGTGTCGGTGGGGAGCTGTTTTTT	CASSLVGVGGELFF
TRBV11-2	NA	TRBJ1-1	NA	TGTGCCAGCAGTTGGCTGAACACTGAAGCTTTCTTT	CASSWLNTEAFF
TRBV27	TRBD1	TRBJ2-2	NA	TGTGCCAGCAGTTTATACTTGGGACAGAAAAACACCGGGGAGCTGTTTTTT	CASSLYLGQKNTGELFF
TRBV6-5	TRBD1	TRBJ2-7	NA	TGTGCCAGTACCGGGACAGGGGGACTCGAGCAGTACTTC	CASTGTGGLEQYF
TRBV6-5	NA	TRBJ1-1	few	TGTGCCAGCATGCGGGGGCGCTACACTGAAGCTTTCTTT	CASMRGRYTEAFF
TRBV28	TRBD2	TRBJ2-5	NA	TGTGCCAGCAGGGGGGGGGTGGAGACCCAGTACTTC	CASRGGVETQYF
TRBV5-1	TRBD1	TRBJ1-1	NA	TGCGCCAGCAGCCCTCGGACAGGGGGCGGGATGTACACTGAAGCTTTCTTT	CASSPRTGGGMYTEAFF